This paragraph reports one TCR beta chain. This record comes from a study of blood T cell repertoires in COVID-19. Study at large: Spain, Italy and the United States supplied samples that represented acute and convalescent COVID-19. From T cells, B-cell-depleted T cells, or PBMCs came the material, which was cDNA or gDNA.

The CDR3 is made up of 14 amino acids. Germline CDR1 is SGHNT and CDR2 is YYREEE (reference sequence). V gave up 4 bases and J gave up 4 bases; unmatched junction bases: 3. Original analysis: Amplification of reference gene primers provided the estimated nucleated cell counts. Clones were sequenced by immunoSEQ multiplex PCR, and TCRdb holds only the in-frame ones, with some missing. V, J and clone size were drawn from that table, and D and trimming were deduced from the DNA. Here the sample spans more than 100,000 clones, around 89% being singletons. The material sequenced was peripheral blood. V and J are TRBV5-4 and TRBJ1-3; 9 nucleotides match TRBD1. This sequence was found in a man in his forties or fifties with active or convalescent COVID-19. The CDR3: CASSRTGEGNTIYF. CDR3 sequence (DNA): TGTGCCAGCAGCAGGACAGGGGAAGGAAACACCATATATTTT.